A single sample is the source of the 17 T cell receptor beta chains below, sequenced in a study of blood T cell repertoires in COVID-19. TCRdb's copy holds only in-frame clones and misses some; the assay was immunoSEQ multiplex PCR. The repertoire has about 250,000 clones, 85% to 90% of them found once; the top ten carry 1.5% to 2%. What was sequenced was PBMCs or T cells enriched from blood (not recorded which). These receptors originate from a man between 40 and 49 years old who had recovered from COVID-19.

This clone has more than one count but fewer than ten. The rearrangement uses TRBV12-3 or TRBV12-4 and TRBJ1-1; a weak D match, TRBD1 (6 bases). V was clipped by 5 bases and J by 10 bases, with 11 bases between them. CDR3 length: 11 amino acids. CDR3 sequence reads: CASSTGTLAFF. CDR3 DNA: TGTGCCAGCAGTACCGGGACATTAGCTTTCTTT.

Comments on this clone: A much more abundant neighbour one base away suggests this may be a read error. This CDR3 reads CASSEGQPTDTQYF. In DNA form, the CDR3 reads TGTGCCAGCAGTGAGGGACAGCCCACAGATACGCAGTATTTT. J is TRBJ2-3 and V is TRBV25-1, with 7 positions matching TRBD1. The CDR3 extends over 14 amino acids. The trim removed 3 bases at V and 2 bases at J, leaving 2 bases unmatched. The germline gives CDR1 MGHDK, CDR2 SYGVNS. The variable domain in full, with the rest retrieved from reference TRBV25-1 and TRBJ2-3, is EADIYQTPRYLVIGTGKKITLECSQTMGHDKMYWYQQDPGMELHLIHYSYGVNSTEKGDLSSESTVSRIRTEHFPLTLESARPSHTSQYLCASSEGQPTDTQYFGPGTRLTVL.

The chain has TRBV4-1 and TRBJ2-5; possible D gene TRBD1, 5 bases. V was cut by 0 bases and J by 5 bases, with 16 bases left in between. The CDR3 totals 16 residues. Germline CDR1 reads MGHRA; CDR2 reads YSYEKL. CDR3 residues: CASSQDFKGPRETQYF. DNA of the CDR3: TGCGCCAGCAGCCAAGATTTTAAGGGGCCCAGGGAGACCCAGTACTTC.

The chain combines TRBV5-8 with TRBJ2-5; the D gene is possibly TRBD1 (5 bases). From germline, CDR1 is SGHTS and CDR2 YDEGEE. V shed 4 bases and J shed 0 bases, with 10 bases lying between them. The CDR3 runs to 14 residues. CDR3 in amino acids: CASSRRQYQETQYF. Here the CDR3 DNA reads TGTGCCAGCAGCCGAAGACAGTACCAAGAGACCCAGTACTTC.

The chain uses TRBV11-2 and TRBJ1-2, with D possibly being TRBD1 (6 bases). This CDR3 region has 17 residues. Trimming shortened V by 5 bases and J by 0 bases, and 19 bases separated the two germline ends. The germline gives CDR1 SGHAT, CDR2 FQNNGV. The DNA of the CDR3 is TGTGCCAGCAGCCCCGGGGGGGGCACTTATACTAACTATGGCTACACCTTC. This encodes CASSPGGGTYTNYGYTF.

The CDR3 nucleotides read TGCAGCGTTGTCGAATGGGCTAGCGGAGGAGATACGCAGTATTTT. It codes for CSVVEWASGGDTQYF. The chain is built from TRBV29-1 and TRBJ2-3; the match to TRBD2 covers 7 bases. Losses at the gene ends were 4 bases for V and 5 bases for J; bases not matched to a gene: 12. CDR1 is SQVTM, CDR2 ANQGSEA, per germline. This CDR3 region has 15 residues.

V is TRBV7-2 and J is TRBJ2-7, with TRBD1 matching over 12 bases. CDR3 size: 15 residues. The germline CDR1 and CDR2 sequences are SGHTA and FQGNSA. V trimming: 4 bases; J trimming: 7 bases; junction bases outside the gene matches: 8. This chain's CDR3 is CASSYTRDRGQEQYF. CDR3 coding DNA: TGTGCCAGCAGCTACACAAGGGACAGGGGGCAAGAGCAGTACTTC.

The genes are TRBV29-1 and TRBJ1-5; the D gene is possibly TRBD1 (5 bases). The CDR3 sequence is 13 residues long. CDR1 is SQVTM, CDR2 ANQGSEA, per germline. V lost 2 bases and J lost 6, with 11 bases in between. The CDR3 DNA reads TGCAGCGTTGAACTGGACGGGGGTCAGCCCCAGCATTTT. Its translation is CSVELDGGQPQHF.

V usage is TRBV19 and J usage is TRBJ1-1; D not certain. The CDR3 spans 14 residues. V lost 4 bases to trimming and J lost 5 bases, with 14 bases between them. In germline, CDR1 is LNHDA, CDR2 SQIVND (reference sequence). The CDR3 reads CASSTGIRGTEAFF. In DNA, the CDR3 is TGTGCCAGTAGTACGGGGATTCGAGGGACTGAAGCTTTCTTT.

The chain combines TRBV25-1 with TRBJ2-3; 10 nucleotides agree with TRBD1. V shed 5 bases, J shed 0 bases, and the junction held 5 bases outside the gene matches. Germline CDR1 is MGHDK and CDR2 is SYGVNS. This CDR3 is 16 amino acids long. The CDR3 coding sequence is TGTGCCAGCAGTAAACCGGGACAGGGGAGCACAGATACGCAGTATTTT. Translated: CASSKPGQGSTDTQYF.

The chain combines TRBV19 with TRBJ1-4; the D is unclear. The V end lost 1 base, the J end lost 7 bases, and 4 bases lay between the germline ends. This CDR3 contains 12 residues. CDR1 and CDR2 from the germline V gene are LNHDA and SQIVND (reference sequence). In DNA form, the CDR3 reads TGTGCCAGTAGTATAGTCGGTGAAAAACTGTTTTTT. Encoded protein: CASSIVGEKLFF. The full variable domain, completed using reference TRBV19 and TRBJ1-4, is DGGITQSPKYLFRKEGQNVTLSCEQNLNHDAMYWYRQDPGQGLRLIYYSQIVNDFQKGDIAEGYSVSREKKESFPLTVTSAQKNPTAFYLCASSIVGEKLFFGSGTQLSVL.

Regarding this clone: This specimen includes other DNA sequences encoding the same CDR3. The rearrangement joins TRBV19 to TRBJ2-1; 13 bases fit TRBD2. The CDR3 loop spans 15 amino acids. Germline CDR1 and CDR2: LNHDA and SQIVND (reference sequence). V lost 3 bases and J lost 4; bases outside the gene matches: 0. CDR3 sequence: CASSMGLAGYNEQFF. The CDR3, as DNA: TGTGCCAGTAGTATGGGACTAGCGGGGTACAATGAGCAGTTCTTC.

V usage is TRBV3-1 (or the pseudogene TRBV3-2) and J usage is TRBJ2-3; D might be TRBD2 (5 bases). This CDR3 spans 14 amino acids. Germline V gives CDR1 LGHDT, CDR2 YNNKEL (reference sequence). V was pared by 4 bases and J by 0 bases, with 8 bases between. CDR3 DNA: TGTGCCAGCAGCCCCAGCGGCAGCACAGATACGCAGTATTTT. Its protein is CASSPSGSTDTQYF.

The genes are TRBV27 and TRBJ1-1; 10 nucleotides match TRBD1. This CDR3 comprises 16 residues. The V gene end was trimmed by 4 bases and the J gene end by 6 bases; junction bases not matched to a gene: 11. Germline V gives CDR1 MNHEY, CDR2 SMNVEV (reference sequence). In DNA form, the CDR3 reads TGTGCCAGCAGTTCCCTGAGACAGGGGGCCGTGCCTGAAGCTTTCTTT. This gives the protein CASSSLRQGAVPEAFF.

The CDR3 nucleotides read TGTGCCAGCAGCCAAGAAGGACTAGCGGGGGGGCAAGAGACCCAGTACTTC. It codes for CASSQEGLAGGQETQYF. The chain carries TRBV4-2 and TRBJ2-5; 15 positions agree with TRBD2. The CDR3 is 17 residues long. V trimming: 0 bases; J trimming: 2 bases; junction bases outside the gene matches: 1. Germline loops: CDR1 LGHNA, CDR2 YNFKEQ.

The genes are TRBV28 and TRBJ1-5; TRBD1 is a possible D gene (5 bases). V lost 6 bases to trimming and J lost 2 bases, with 14 bases between them. Germline V gives CDR1 MDHEN, CDR2 SYDVKM. The CDR3 totals 15 residues. CDR3 DNA sequence: TGTGCCAGCAGGGCAGGGTCCGAGGGCAATCAGCCCCAGCATTTT. It specifies CASRAGSEGNQPQHF.

The CDR3 coding sequence is TGTGCCAGCAGCTTATCGACAGGGGGCTTTAATGAGCAGTTCTTC. Translated: CASSLSTGGFNEQFF. The genes are TRBV7-6 and TRBJ2-1, with 10 nucleotides matching TRBD1. The CDR3 loop spans 15 amino acids. V was clipped by 2 bases and J by 7 bases; unmatched bases: 5. Germline assignment: CDR1 SGHVS and CDR2 FNYEAQ.